The text below deals with one T cell receptor beta chain. What it binds is not known. This CDR3 spans 15 amino acids. V shed 3 bases and J 8 bases; nucleotides not matched to a gene: 7. Germline CDR1 is DFQATT and CDR2 is SNEGSKA (reference sequence). A 5'RACE template-switching step, the method used to make TCR cDNA, added a universal primer site and UMIs. Using its own MiXCR run on the 5' RACE reads, TCRdb lists one record per CDR3 protein. The sample lists approximately 300,000 distinct CDR3 sequences; around 11% were seen once. This sample stems from a study of T cells after yellow fever vaccination. As for the study in general: Preparation used SMART-Seq v4 Ultra Low Input for the low-cell-number fractions.

Study-wide findings and caveats: Clonotypes appearing in both CD4 and CD8 compartments existed, and their share was small. Highly abundant clonotypes carried over from the bulk population could end up in FACS-sorted repertoires as contaminants.

The specimen was CD4+ T cells sorted from PBMCs, collected 45 days after the yellow fever booster vaccination. This chain links TRBV20-1 with TRBJ1-6, with 10 bases matching TRBD1. The receptor comes from a man younger than 35 who received the YFV17D yellow fever vaccine. The CDR3 sequence is CSARTGGAVDSPLHF. The CDR3 nucleotides are TGCAGTGCTAGGACAGGGGGCGCGGTTGATTCACCCCTCCACTTT.